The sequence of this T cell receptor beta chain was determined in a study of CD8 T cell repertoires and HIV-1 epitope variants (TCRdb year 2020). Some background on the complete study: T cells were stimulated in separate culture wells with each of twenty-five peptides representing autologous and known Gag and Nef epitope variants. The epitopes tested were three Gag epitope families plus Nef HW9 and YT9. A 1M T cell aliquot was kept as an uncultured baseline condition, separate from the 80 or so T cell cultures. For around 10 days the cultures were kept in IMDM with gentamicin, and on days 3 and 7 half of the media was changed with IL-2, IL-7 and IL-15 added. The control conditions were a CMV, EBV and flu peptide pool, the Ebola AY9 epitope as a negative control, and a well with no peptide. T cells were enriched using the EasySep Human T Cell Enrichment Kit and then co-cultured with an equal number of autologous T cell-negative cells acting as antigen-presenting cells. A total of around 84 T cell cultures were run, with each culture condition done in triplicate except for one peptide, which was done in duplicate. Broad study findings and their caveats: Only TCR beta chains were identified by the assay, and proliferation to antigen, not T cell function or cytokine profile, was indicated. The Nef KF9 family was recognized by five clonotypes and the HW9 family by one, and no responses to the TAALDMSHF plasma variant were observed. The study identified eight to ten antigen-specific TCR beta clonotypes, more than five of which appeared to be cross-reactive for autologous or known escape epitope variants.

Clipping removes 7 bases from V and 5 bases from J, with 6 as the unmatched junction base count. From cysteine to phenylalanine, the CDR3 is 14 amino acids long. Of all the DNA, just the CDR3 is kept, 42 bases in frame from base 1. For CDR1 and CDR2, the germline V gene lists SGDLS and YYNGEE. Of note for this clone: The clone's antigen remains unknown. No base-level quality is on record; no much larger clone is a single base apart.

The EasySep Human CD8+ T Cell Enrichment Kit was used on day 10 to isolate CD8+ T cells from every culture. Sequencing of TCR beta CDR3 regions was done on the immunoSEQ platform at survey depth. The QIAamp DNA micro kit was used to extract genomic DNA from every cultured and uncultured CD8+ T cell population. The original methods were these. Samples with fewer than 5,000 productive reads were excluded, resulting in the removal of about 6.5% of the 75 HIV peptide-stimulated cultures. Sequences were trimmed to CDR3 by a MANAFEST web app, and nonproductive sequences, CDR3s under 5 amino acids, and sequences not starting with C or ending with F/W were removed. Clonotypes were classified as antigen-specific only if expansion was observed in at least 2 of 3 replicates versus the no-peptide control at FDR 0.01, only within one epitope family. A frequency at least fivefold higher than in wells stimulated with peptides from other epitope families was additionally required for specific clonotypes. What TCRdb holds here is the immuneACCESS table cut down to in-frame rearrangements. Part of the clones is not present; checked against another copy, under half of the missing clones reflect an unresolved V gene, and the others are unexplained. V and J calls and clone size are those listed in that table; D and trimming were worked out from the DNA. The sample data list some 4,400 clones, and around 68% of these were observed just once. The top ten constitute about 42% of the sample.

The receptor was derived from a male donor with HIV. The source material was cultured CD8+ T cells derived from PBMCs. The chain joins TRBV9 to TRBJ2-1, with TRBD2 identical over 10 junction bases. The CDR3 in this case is CASGRLAGNNEQFF. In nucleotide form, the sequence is TGTGCCAGCGGCAGACTAGCGGGCAACAATGAGCAGTTCTTC.